Following are 27 T cell receptor beta chains from one sample sequenced in a study of blood T cell repertoires in COVID-19. Here immunoSEQ multiplex PCR was the method, and the copy in TCRdb shows in-frame clones only, minus some. This sample has fewer than 300,000 clones, with 85% found just once. The sequenced sample was peripheral blood. These receptors originate from a man in his fifties with active or convalescent COVID-19.

V usage is TRBV12-3 or TRBV12-4 and J usage is TRBJ2-1, with TRBD2 as a possible D gene (6 bases). This CDR3 is built from 11 residues. Trimming removed 5 bases from V and 10 bases from J, with 9 bases in between. The CDR3, as DNA: TGTGCCAGCAGTGTCAGCGGGGAGCAGTTCTTC. Amino acid sequence: CASSVSGEQFF.

The chain couples TRBV5-1 to TRBJ2-1; 8 bases are a match to TRBD2. This CDR3 comprises 15 residues. The junction had 8 bases not matched to a gene; V was cut back by 1 base and J by 8 bases. In germline, CDR1 is SGHRS, CDR2 YFSETQ. The CDR3 DNA sequence: TGCGCCAGCAGCTTGCAAGCGGGAGAGGGCGATGAGCAGTTCTTC. Translated: CASSLQAGEGDEQFF.

The chain employs TRBV10-3 and TRBJ1-4, with TRBD1 identical over 7 bases. The CDR3 sequence is 15 residues long. V lost 3 bases, J lost 7 bases, and 8 bases stayed unmatched. Germline CDR1 is ENHRY and CDR2 is SYGVKD. Here the CDR3 DNA reads TGTGCCATCAGTGACCCCAGAGCAGGGGGTGAAAAACTGTTTTTT. Translating gives CAISDPRAGGEKLFF.

The gene calls are TRBV19 and TRBJ1-1, with 9 bases identical to TRBD1. Germline V lookup: CDR1 LNHDA, CDR2 SQIVND (reference sequence). After removal of 6 bases from V and 0 bases from J, the junction contained 2 bases not matched to a gene. This CDR3 spans 14 amino acids. CDR3 nucleotide sequence: TGTGCCAGTAGGGGACAGGGAATGAACACTGAAGCTTTCTTT. Its translation is CASRGQGMNTEAFF.

This chain joins TRBV2 and TRBJ1-2, with a tentative D call TRBD1 (6 bases). This CDR3 has 15 residues. Per the germline V gene, CDR1 is SNHLY and CDR2 is FYNNEI. The V gene lost 4 bases and the J gene lost 4 bases, with 16 bases spanning the gap. The CDR3 nucleotides are TGTGCCAGCAGTGCAAACCGGGACATCCCCTATGGCTACACCTTC. Its protein product is CASSANRDIPYGYTF.

This clone was counted only a few times. The chain has TRBV7-2 and TRBJ1-6; D is undetermined. V dropped 3 bases and J dropped 7 bases, with 19 bases sitting between them. Germline assignment: CDR1 SGHTA and CDR2 FQGNSA. This CDR3 has 17 amino acids. The CDR3 region is CASSFRQLGGLNSPLHF. The CDR3 DNA reads TGTGCCAGCAGCTTCAGACAACTCGGAGGGTTAAATTCACCCCTCCACTTT.

This chain uses TRBV4-3 with TRBJ2-3; the match to TRBD2 covers 9 bases. The CDR3 loop spans 16 amino acids. V lost 2 bases and J lost 3; bases outside the gene matches: 6. Germline V gives CDR1 LGHNA, CDR2 YSLEER. The DNA of the CDR3 is TGCGCCAGCAGCCAACGGCCTAGCGGGGATACAGATACGCAGTATTTT. It is translated as CASSQRPSGDTDTQYF.

The chain links TRBV27 to TRBJ2-1; maybe TRBD1 (6 bases). The CDR3 runs 15 residues. From germline, CDR1 is MNHEY and CDR2 SMNVEV (reference sequence). Trimming took 6 bases from V and 5 from J, leaving 17 bases between them. In nucleotides, the CDR3 is TGTGCCAGCAGCAGTTCCAGGGGAACGGACAATGAGCAGTTCTTC. Translating it yields CASSSSRGTDNEQFF.

The gene calls are TRBV29-1 and TRBJ2-7; D is unclear. In germline, CDR1 is SQVTM, CDR2 ANQGSEA. This CDR3 comprises 14 residues. Trimming pared 6 bases from V and 3 bases from J, leaving 18 bases between. The CDR3 reads CSVLTVGRIYEQYF. The CDR3 coding sequence is TGCAGCGTGCTAACGGTGGGCAGGATCTACGAGCAGTACTTC.

This clone was observed a handful of times. This specimen includes other DNA sequences encoding the same CDR3. The V and J genes are TRBV10-3 and TRBJ2-7, with 10 bases fitting TRBD1. Per germline, CDR1 ENHRY and CDR2 SYGVKD. With 9 bases clipped from V and 3 bases from J, the junction kept 11 bases outside the gene matches. The CDR3 is made up of 15 amino acids. This CDR3 reads CAISGGTGVNYEQYF. DNA for the CDR3: TGTGCCATTTCGGGAGGGACAGGGGTCAACTACGAGCAGTACTTC.

This chain links TRBV19 with TRBJ1-5; TRBD1 is a possible D gene (5 bases). Germline V gene lookup returns CDR1 LNHDA and CDR2 SQIVND (reference sequence). The CDR3 has 14 amino acids. V dropped 5 bases and J dropped 4 bases, with 12 bases sitting between them. The CDR3 sequence is CASSAGNRNQPQHF. The CDR3 nucleotides are TGTGCCAGTAGTGCAGGGAATAGGAATCAGCCCCAGCATTTT.

Only one count was recorded for this clone. One end of the junction fails to match germline, which may point to a read error. This sequence joins TRBV30 and TRBJ1-1, with D unresolved. The CDR3 is 14 residues long. CDR1 GTSNPN and CDR2 SVGIG come from the germline V gene (reference sequence). The CDR3 spells CAWGDQIGRTPAAF. Here the CDR3 DNA reads TGTGCCTGGGGCGACCAAATAGGGAGGACCCCCGCTGCCTTT.

V and J are TRBV19 and TRBJ2-1; 11 bases are shared with TRBD2. J was trimmed by 4 bases and V by 4 bases; bases with no gene match: 9. The CDR3 covers 17 residues. CDR1 and CDR2 (germline): LNHDA, SQIVND (reference sequence). In DNA form, the CDR3 reads TGTGCCAGTAGTAAATCCGGGACTAGCGGCACATACAATGAGCAGTTCTTC. Translating it yields CASSKSGTSGTYNEQFF.

There are a few counts of this clone. The chain carries TRBV5-4 and TRBJ2-2; TRBD1 agrees at 8 bases. V lost 3 bases and J lost 5; bases outside the gene matches: 6. This CDR3 region has 15 residues. Germline loops: CDR1 SGHNT, CDR2 YYREEE (reference sequence). The CDR3 loop reads CASSSMTGETGELFF. In nucleotides, the CDR3 is TGTGCCAGCAGCTCGATGACAGGGGAAACCGGGGAGCTGTTTTTT.

Of note for this clone: Compared with germline, one end of the junction differs, possibly owing to a read error. The chain employs TRBV5-3 and TRBJ1-2; the match to TRBD1 covers 11 bases. TRBV5-3 is an open reading frame whose function is uncertain. CDR3 length equals 17 residues. Here the CDR3 reads CVRSPIGQGATNYGYTF. The CDR3 bases are TGTGTCAGAAGCCCAATCGGACAGGGGGCAACTAACTATGGCTACACCTTC.

The chain joins TRBV12-5 to TRBJ1-5, with D unclear. V was clipped by 1 base and J by 4 bases, with 5 bases between them. The CDR3 totals 13 residues. The germline CDR1 and CDR2 sequences are LGHNT and FRNRAP. The CDR3 loop reads CASGLGRNQPQHF. CDR3 nucleotide sequence: TGTGCTAGTGGTTTGGGCAGGAATCAGCCCCAGCATTTT.

The rearrangement uses TRBV6-5 and TRBJ2-3; tentative D call: TRBD2 (6 bases). CDR3 length equals 14 residues. Germline assignment: CDR1 MNHEY and CDR2 SVGAGI. The ends were cut back, 10 bases at V and 0 bases at J, with 14 bases in the middle. CDR3: CATNSGSSTDTQYF. CDR3 DNA sequence: TGTGCCACGAATAGCGGCTCTAGCACAGATACGCAGTATTTT.

The chain carries TRBV19 and TRBJ1-3; 7 bases align to TRBD1. CDR1 and CDR2 (germline): LNHDA, SQIVND (reference sequence). CDR3 length: 16 amino acids. V was pared by 7 bases and J by 0 bases, with 9 bases of the junction left unmatched. This CDR3 is CASTADRFSSGNTIYF. The CDR3 DNA reads TGTGCCAGTACCGCGGACAGGTTCTCCTCTGGAAACACCATATATTTT.

The chain couples TRBV4-2 to TRBJ2-1, with 8 bases that match TRBD2. In germline, CDR1 is LGHNA, CDR2 YNFKEQ. Losses at the gene ends were 0 bases for V and 1 base for J; bases not matched to a gene: 2. This CDR3 spans 16 amino acids. The CDR3 DNA follows: TGTGCCAGCAGCCAAGATATAGCGGGATCCTACAATGAGCAGTTCTTC. It yields the protein CASSQDIAGSYNEQFF.

This clone has more than one count but fewer than ten. This chain connects TRBV28 to TRBJ1-5; 7 nucleotides align to TRBD1. This CDR3 comprises 13 residues. With V trimmed by 9 bases and J by 7 bases, 9 bases remained unmatched. Looked up from germline, CDR1 is MDHEN and CDR2 is SYDVKM. The CDR3 here is CASRQGGGQPQHF. CDR3 in DNA: TGTGCCAGTAGACAGGGAGGAGGCCAGCCCCAGCATTTT.

This chain connects TRBV24-1 to TRBJ2-7, with D possibly matching TRBD1 (6 bases). V lost 4 bases, J lost 2 bases, and 14 bases lay in between. The CDR3 runs 15 residues. Germline V gene data show CDR1 as KGHDR and CDR2 as SFDVKD. The chain's CDR3 is CATSDPGAWTYEQYF. CDR3 bases: TGTGCCACCAGTGACCCAGGGGCCTGGACCTACGAGCAGTACTTC.

This chain links TRBV4-1 with TRBJ2-1, with D maybe TRBD1 (5 bases). V lost 3 bases and J 0 bases, leaving 12 bases between the germline ends. The V gene's germline CDR1 is MGHRA and CDR2 YSYEKL. This CDR3 is built from 16 residues. The CDR3 reads CASSHPTDSSYNEQFF. CDR3 bases: TGCGCCAGCAGCCACCCCACAGACAGCTCCTACAATGAGCAGTTCTTC.

This clone was detected only a few times. The chain joins TRBV19 to TRBJ2-1, with 7 bases matching TRBD1. Trimming removed 5 bases from V and 4 bases from J; junction bases left unmatched: 5. Looked up from germline, CDR1 is LNHDA and CDR2 is SQIVND (reference sequence). This CDR3 has 14 amino acids. The CDR3 region is CASSPGQRYNEQFF. The CDR3, as DNA: TGTGCCAGTAGTCCGGGACAGAGATACAATGAGCAGTTCTTC.

The CDR3 coding sequence is TGTGCCAGCAGTACCCAAGCGGGAGGGCACGAGACCCAGTACTTC. It codes for CASSTQAGGHETQYF. The V and J genes are TRBV27 and TRBJ2-5; 10 bases match TRBD2. This CDR3 is 15 amino acids long. Germline lookup yields CDR1 MNHEY and CDR2 SMNVEV (reference sequence). V shed 5 bases, J shed 5 bases, and the junction held 8 bases outside the gene matches.

The chain is built from TRBV4-1 and TRBJ1-5, with no clear D. V was pared by 1 base and J by 2 bases, with 15 bases between. Germline V gives CDR1 MGHRA, CDR2 YSYEKL. The CDR3 has 17 residues. CDR3 in amino acids: CASSQVGGRSRNQPQHF. CDR3 DNA sequence: TGCGCCAGCAGCCAAGTAGGTGGGAGGAGTCGCAATCAGCCCCAGCATTTT.

The genes are TRBV10-3 and TRBJ1-5; D might be TRBD1 (5 bases). The germline V gene encodes CDR1 ENHRY and CDR2 SYGVKD. V lost 4 bases to trimming and J lost 4 bases, with 8 bases between them. This CDR3 region has 13 residues. The CDR3 protein is CAISGGGNQPQHF. CDR3 bases: TGTGCCATCAGTGGGGGGGGAAATCAGCCCCAGCATTTT.

The CDR3 region has the DNA TGTGCCAGCAGTTACTTCGGTCCGGGAGACTATGGCTACACCTTC. Its protein is CASSYFGPGDYGYTF. The chain recombines TRBV6-2 or TRBV6-3 with TRBJ1-2; no clear D. V lost 1 base to trimming and J lost 3 bases, with 12 bases between them. Germline V gene sequence: CDR1 MNHEY, CDR2 SVGEGT. The CDR3 spans 15 residues.